This TCR beta chain is drawn from a study of blood T cells in healthy people across ages. Using a J-beta primer mix together with a sample-barcoded 5' primer, a second PCR was run for roughly 7 to 11 cycles. TCRdb redid the calling of the 5' RACE reads with MiXCR, one entry per CDR3 protein. This repertoire shows around 1,800,000 distinct CDR3 sequences, about two fifths found once; its top ten account for about 23%. The CDR3 is 20 amino acids. Looked up from germline, CDR1 is SGHAT and CDR2 is FQDESV (reference sequence). Sequencing was carried out using blood. The chain recombines TRBV11-1 with TRBJ2-4; D might be TRBD1 or TRBD2, each matching 5 bases. Judging by the DNA end, TRBJ2-7 fits better; the J call may be wrong. This TCR was recovered from a human donor in good health. In nucleotides, the CDR3 is TGTGCCAGCAGCTTAGGGGCGATGCTCTTGTTGCAGGGAGATGGCTACGAGCAGTACTTC. It translates to CASSLGAMLLLQGDGYEQYF.